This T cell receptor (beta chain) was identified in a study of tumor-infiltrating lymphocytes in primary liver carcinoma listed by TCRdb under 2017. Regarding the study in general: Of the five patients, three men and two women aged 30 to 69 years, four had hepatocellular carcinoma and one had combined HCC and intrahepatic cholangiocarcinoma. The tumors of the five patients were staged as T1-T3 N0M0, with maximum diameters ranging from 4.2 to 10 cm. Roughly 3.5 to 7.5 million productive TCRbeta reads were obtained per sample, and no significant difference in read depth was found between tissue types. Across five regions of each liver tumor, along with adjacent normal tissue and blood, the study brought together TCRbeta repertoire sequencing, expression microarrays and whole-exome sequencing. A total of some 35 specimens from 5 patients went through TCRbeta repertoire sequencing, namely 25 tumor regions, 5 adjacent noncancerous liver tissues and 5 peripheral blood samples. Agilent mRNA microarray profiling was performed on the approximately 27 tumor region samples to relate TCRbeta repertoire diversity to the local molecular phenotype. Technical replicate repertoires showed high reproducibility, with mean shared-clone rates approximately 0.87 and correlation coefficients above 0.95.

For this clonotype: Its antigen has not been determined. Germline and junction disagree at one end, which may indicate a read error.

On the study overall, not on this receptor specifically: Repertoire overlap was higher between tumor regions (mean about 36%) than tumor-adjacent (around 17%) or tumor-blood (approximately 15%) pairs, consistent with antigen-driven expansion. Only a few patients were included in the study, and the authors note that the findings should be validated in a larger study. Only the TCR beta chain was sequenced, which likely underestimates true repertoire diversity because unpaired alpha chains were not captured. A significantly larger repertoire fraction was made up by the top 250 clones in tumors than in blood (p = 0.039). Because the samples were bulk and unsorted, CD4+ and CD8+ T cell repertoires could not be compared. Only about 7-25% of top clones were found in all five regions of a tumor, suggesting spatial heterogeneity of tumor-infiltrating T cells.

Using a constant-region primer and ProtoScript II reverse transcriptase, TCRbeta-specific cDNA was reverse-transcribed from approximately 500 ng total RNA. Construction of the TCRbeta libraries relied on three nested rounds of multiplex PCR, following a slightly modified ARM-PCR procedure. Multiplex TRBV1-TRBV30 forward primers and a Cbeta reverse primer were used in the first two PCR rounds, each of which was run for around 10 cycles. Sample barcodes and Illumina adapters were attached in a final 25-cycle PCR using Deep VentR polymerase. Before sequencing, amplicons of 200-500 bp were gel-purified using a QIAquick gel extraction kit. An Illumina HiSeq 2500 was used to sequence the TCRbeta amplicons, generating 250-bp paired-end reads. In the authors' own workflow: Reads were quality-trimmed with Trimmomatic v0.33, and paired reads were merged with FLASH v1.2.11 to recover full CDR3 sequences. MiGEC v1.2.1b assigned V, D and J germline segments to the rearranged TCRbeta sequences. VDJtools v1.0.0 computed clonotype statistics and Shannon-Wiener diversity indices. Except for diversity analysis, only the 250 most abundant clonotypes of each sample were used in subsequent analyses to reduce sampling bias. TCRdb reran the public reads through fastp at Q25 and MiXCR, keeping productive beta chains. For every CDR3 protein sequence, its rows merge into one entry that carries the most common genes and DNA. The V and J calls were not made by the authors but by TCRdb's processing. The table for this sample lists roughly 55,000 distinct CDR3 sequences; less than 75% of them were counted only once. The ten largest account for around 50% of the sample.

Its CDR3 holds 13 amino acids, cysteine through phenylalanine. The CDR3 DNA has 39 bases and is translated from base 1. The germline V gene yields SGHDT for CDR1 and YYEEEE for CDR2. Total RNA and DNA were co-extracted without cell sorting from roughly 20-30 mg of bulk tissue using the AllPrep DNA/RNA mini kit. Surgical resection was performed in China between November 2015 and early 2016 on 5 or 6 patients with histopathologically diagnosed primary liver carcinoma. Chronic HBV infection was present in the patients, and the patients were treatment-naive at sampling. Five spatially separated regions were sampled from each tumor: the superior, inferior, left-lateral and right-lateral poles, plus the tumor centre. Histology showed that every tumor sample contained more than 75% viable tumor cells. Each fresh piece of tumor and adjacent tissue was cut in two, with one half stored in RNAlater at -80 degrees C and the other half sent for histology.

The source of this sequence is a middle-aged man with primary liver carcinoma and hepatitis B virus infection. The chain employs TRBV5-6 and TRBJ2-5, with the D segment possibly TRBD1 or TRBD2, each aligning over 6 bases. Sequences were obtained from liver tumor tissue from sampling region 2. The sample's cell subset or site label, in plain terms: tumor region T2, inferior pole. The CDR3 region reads CAISLGGLETQYF. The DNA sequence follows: TGTGCCATCAGCTTAGGGGGGCTAGAGACCCAGTACTTT.